Sequencing of this TCR beta chain was carried out in a study of shared clonotypes between healthy human individuals. This clone has more than one count but fewer than ten. The CDR3 totals 14 residues. CDR1 is GTSNPN, CDR2 SVGIG, per germline (reference sequence). Trimming cost V 5 bases and J 3 bases, with 13 bases left between them. TCRdb's copy holds only in-frame clones and misses some; the assay was immunoSEQ multiplex PCR. Among roughly 1 million clones, around 74% were seen once, and the ten largest hold approximately 1.5%. This chain connects TRBV30 to TRBJ2-2; weak D call: TRBD1 (5 bases). The source is a man aged 18 to 30 in good health. Sequenced: memory CD4+ T cells sorted from blood. Subset noted: CD45RA-negative fraction. The CDR3 here is CAWGHRLYTGELFF. The CDR3 region has the DNA TGTGCCTGGGGACACCGTCTTTACACCGGGGAGCTGTTTTTT.